This T cell receptor (beta chain) appears in the sequencing data of a study of T cells in localized non-small cell lung cancer. The CDR3 loop spans 14 amino acids. V shed 5 bases and J 5 bases; nucleotides not matched to a gene: 7. CDR1 MNHEY and CDR2 SVGAGI come from the germline V gene. Overall study results and limits: Density of T cells in blood, when higher, went with longer overall survival.

Regarding this clone: Its antigen is still unknown.

The protocol was immunoSEQ multiplex PCR, while the TCRdb copy is restricted to in-frame clones and leaves out a portion. The sample carries nearly 25,000 clones, about 90% recorded once. The clonotype comes from a male donor older than 55 with stage II squamous cell lung carcinoma. This chain connects TRBV6-5 to TRBJ1-2, with TRBD1 matching 8 bases. The sequencing here drew on peripheral blood, taken before any cancer treatment. CDR3 amino acids: CASSRDRLGYGYTF. CDR3 sequence (DNA): TGTGCCAGCAGTCGGGACAGGCTAGGATATGGCTACACCTTC.